Listed here are 20 T cell receptor beta chains from one sample, sequenced in a study of T cells in Graves' hyperthyroidism and ophthalmopathy. Template material for amplifying TCR beta CDR3 regions consisted of RNA transcripts. A set of HTBI primers served as the primers for a first-round RT-PCR of the TCR CDR3. MiXCR, run by TCRdb on the multiplex PCR reads, gives a single entry per CDR3 protein. The table shows approximately 600,000 distinct CDR3 sequences, with under 20% occurring only once. The sequenced sample consisted of blood. The receptors derive from a woman between 25 and 40 years old with Graves' hyperthyroidism.

The rearrangement joins TRBV6-1 to TRBJ2-1; TRBD2 agrees at 12 bases. The CDR3 sequence is 15 residues long. Trimming cost V 6 bases and J 8 bases; bases outside gene matches: 8. Germline V gives CDR1 MNHNS, CDR2 SASEGT. The CDR3 DNA sequence: TGTGCCAGCAGCCTAGCGGGAGGGCCCTCGGATGAGCAGTTCTTC. Translation gives CASSLAGGPSDEQFF.

In this sample, this clonotype turned up a few times. A much larger clone differs by one base, so this may be a read error. The chain is built from TRBV7-9 and TRBJ1-1; 9 nucleotides align to TRBD1. This CDR3 comprises 14 residues. Germline CDR1 SEHNR, CDR2 FQNEAQ (reference sequence). V dropped 5 bases and J dropped 1; count of bases not matched to a gene: 2. The CDR3 DNA follows: TGTGCCAGCAGCCAGGACAGGGGGAACACTGAAGCTTTCTTT. Translation: CASSQDRGNTEAFF.

This clonotype showed up just a few times. This rearrangement joins TRBV9 to TRBJ2-5; D unresolved. V was trimmed by 8 bases and J by 11 bases, leaving 10 bases between them. CDR1 is SGDLS and CDR2 is YYNGEE in the germline V gene. The CDR3 consists of 9 residues. The CDR3 nucleotides read TGTGCCAGGACACGGAAACAGTACTTC. Translated, it gives CARTRKQYF.

This clonotype turned up a few times. CDR3 in amino acids: CASSHGGRETQYF. CDR3 in DNA: TGTGCCAGCAGCCACGGGGGGCGGGAGACCCAGTACTTC. The gene calls are TRBV3-1 and TRBJ2-5, with D perhaps TRBD2 (7 bases). The germline CDR1 and CDR2 sequences are LGHDT and YNNKEL (reference sequence). Trimming removed 3 bases at V and 5 bases at J, with 10 bases between. CDR3 length: 13 amino acids.

This clonotype has ten or more counts. The rearrangement joins TRBV6-1 to TRBJ2-1, with 10 bases identical to TRBD1. CDR1 and CDR2 from the germline V gene are MNHNS and SASEGT. CDR3 size: 15 residues. V lost 6 bases, J lost 5 bases, and 7 bases stayed unmatched. This CDR3 is CASSSPGTGDNEQFF. The CDR3 region has the DNA TGTGCCAGCAGCAGTCCCGGGACAGGGGACAATGAGCAGTTCTTC.

This clonotype was picked up a small number of times. The V call is TRBV19, the J call TRBJ2-5; 7 nucleotides agree with TRBD2. Trimming at V came to 4 bases and at J to 9 bases, leaving 5 bases not matched to a gene. CDR3 length: 12 amino acids. CDR1 is LNHDA and CDR2 is SQIVND in the germline V gene (reference sequence). The CDR3 loop is CASSTAGRAQYF. DNA for the CDR3: TGTGCCAGTAGTACAGCGGGGAGGGCCCAGTACTTC.

This clonotype was counted many times. The chain recombines TRBV29-1 with TRBJ2-5; 7 bases agree with TRBD1. The CDR3 has 16 amino acids. CDR1 SQVTM and CDR2 ANQGSEA come from the germline V gene. V trimming: 0 bases; J trimming: 3 bases; junction bases outside the gene matches: 10. The CDR3 DNA reads TGCAGCGTTGAAGATCTAGACAGGGCAGGAAAAGAGACCCAGTACTTC. It translates to CSVEDLDRAGKETQYF.

This clonotype was detected ten times or more. The genes are TRBV10-3 and TRBJ2-3; the D gene is possibly TRBD2 (6 bases). This CDR3 is built from 14 residues. Looked up from germline, CDR1 is ENHRY and CDR2 is SYGVKD. V lost 5 bases, J lost 1 base, and 10 bases lay in between. CDR3 DNA: TGTGCCATCAGTTCGCGGGGTGGCACAGATACGCAGTATTTT. It specifies CAISSRGGTDTQYF.

The sample holds many counts of this clonotype. The rearrangement uses TRBV19 and TRBJ1-1; TRBD1 agrees at 8 bases. V lost 3 bases to trimming and J lost 0 bases; unmatched junction nucleotides: 3. This CDR3 region has 15 residues. The germline V gene encodes CDR1 LNHDA and CDR2 SQIVND (reference sequence). CDR3 region: CASSIGDRMNTEAFF. In DNA, the CDR3 is TGTGCCAGTAGTATTGGGGACAGGATGAACACTGAAGCTTTCTTT.

The V gene is TRBV27, the J gene TRBJ1-4; D ambiguous. Germline V CDR1 and CDR2: MNHEY, SMNVEV (reference sequence). This CDR3 region has 18 residues. V was shortened by 5 bases and J by 0 bases, with 19 bases between the two germline ends. CDR3 in DNA: TGTGCCAGCAGTGAAGCGGCCCTAAGCAAGGCAACTAATGAAAAACTGTTTTTT. Amino acid sequence: CASSEAALSKATNEKLFF.

This clonotype was detected many times. The J gene is TRBJ2-1, the V gene TRBV11-2; TRBD2 agrees at 12 bases. V lost 5 bases and J lost 5; bases outside the gene matches: 4. CDR3 length equals 15 residues. Per germline, CDR1 SGHAT and CDR2 FQNNGV. The CDR3 DNA is TGTGCCAGCAGCCGACTAGCGGGAGCTAACAATGAGCAGTTCTTC. Amino acid sequence: CASSRLAGANNEQFF.

This clonotype appeared many times. This sequence joins TRBV7-2 and TRBJ1-1, with D perhaps matching TRBD1 (5 bases). CDR3 length equals 13 residues. The germline V gene encodes CDR1 SGHTA and CDR2 FQGNSA. V gave up 6 bases and J gave up 11 bases, with 19 bases separating them. CDR3 residues: CASRLSGGMDAFF. Here the CDR3 DNA reads TGTGCCAGCAGGTTGTCCGGGGGGATGGATGCTTTCTTT.

This clonotype was recorded at least ten times. The V gene is TRBV29-1, the J gene TRBJ2-3, with 7 bases identical to TRBD2. CDR1 and CDR2 (germline): SQVTM, ANQGSEA. The CDR3 length is 14 residues. V trimming: 4 bases; J trimming: 5 bases; junction bases outside the gene matches: 9. The CDR3 here is CSVVGREWVDTQYF. The CDR3 DNA follows: TGCAGCGTTGTAGGGCGGGAGTGGGTAGATACGCAGTATTTT.

J is TRBJ1-5 and V is TRBV9, with D maybe TRBD1 (6 bases). V lost 7 bases and J lost 2, with 22 bases in between. Germline V gives CDR1 SGDLS, CDR2 YYNGEE. The CDR3 has 17 residues. CDR3 coding DNA: TGTGCCAGCTCACCATTCCCCTCAGGGGTTCGCAATCAGCCCCAGCATTTT. Translation gives CASSPFPSGVRNQPQHF.

V gene TRBV19 combines with J gene TRBJ1-1; D is possibly TRBD1 (5 bases). Germline loops: CDR1 LNHDA, CDR2 SQIVND (reference sequence). This CDR3 spans 15 amino acids. V dropped 3 bases and J dropped 1 base, with 12 bases sitting between them. In DNA form, the CDR3 reads TGTGCCAGTAGTATTTTTTGGGGGGAGAACACTGAAGCTTTCTTT. Its protein product is CASSIFWGENTEAFF.

The table lists this clonotype with many counts. The chain combines TRBV12-3 or TRBV12-4 with TRBJ1-5, with 8 bases identical to TRBD1. The CDR3 runs 15 residues. J gave up 6 bases and V 3 bases, and 7 bases lay outside the gene matches. CDR3 residues: CASSFDRGGGQPQHF. The CDR3 DNA reads TGTGCCAGCAGTTTTGACAGGGGAGGAGGTCAGCCCCAGCATTTT.

V usage is TRBV12-3 or TRBV12-4 and J usage is TRBJ2-1, with 10 bases lining up with TRBD2. This CDR3 has 16 residues. V trimming: 5 bases; J trimming: 9 bases; junction bases outside the gene matches: 13. The CDR3 DNA sequence: TGTGCCAGCAGTCCGGGGTCCAGCGGGAGGGCCGGTGAGCAGTTCTTC. Amino acid sequence: CASSPGSSGRAGEQFF.

This clonotype was found many times. The chain links TRBV5-5 to TRBJ2-7; tentative D call: TRBD2 (6 bases). This CDR3 spans 13 amino acids. CDR1 is SGHKS and CDR2 is YYEKEE in the germline V gene (reference sequence). V was clipped by 5 bases and J by 1 base, with 10 bases between them. The CDR3: CASRPRGSYEQYF. Here the CDR3 DNA reads TGTGCCAGCAGGCCTCGGGGGTCCTACGAGCAGTACTTC.

The V gene is TRBV6-2 or TRBV6-3, the J gene TRBJ2-7; D is uncertain. Germline CDR1 and CDR2: MNHEY and SVGEGT. V was shortened by 6 bases and J by 5 bases, with 11 bases between the two germline ends. The CDR3 extends over 12 amino acids. The CDR3: CASRRRTDEQYF. CDR3 DNA sequence: TGTGCCAGCAGACGCCGCACAGACGAGCAGTACTTC.

This clonotype was counted a few times. This chain joins TRBV5-5 and TRBJ1-5; D gene uncertain. The CDR3 spans 15 residues. Per the germline V gene, CDR1 is SGHKS and CDR2 is YYEKEE (reference sequence). Deletions cut 1 base from V and 3 bases from J, with 11 bases between. Here the CDR3 reads CASSLSTDLNQPQHF. Written as DNA, the CDR3 is TGTGCCAGCAGCTTGTCTACAGACCTCAATCAGCCCCAGCATTTT.